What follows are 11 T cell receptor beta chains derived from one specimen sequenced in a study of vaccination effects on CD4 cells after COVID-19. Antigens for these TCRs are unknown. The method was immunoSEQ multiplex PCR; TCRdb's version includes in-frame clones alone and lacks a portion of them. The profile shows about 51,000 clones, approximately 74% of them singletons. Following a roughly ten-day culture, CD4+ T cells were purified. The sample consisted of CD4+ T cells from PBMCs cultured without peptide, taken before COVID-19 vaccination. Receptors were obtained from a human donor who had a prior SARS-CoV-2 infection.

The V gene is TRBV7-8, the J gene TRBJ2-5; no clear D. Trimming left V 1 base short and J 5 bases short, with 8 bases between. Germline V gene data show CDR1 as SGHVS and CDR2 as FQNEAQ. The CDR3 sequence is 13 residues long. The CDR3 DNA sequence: TGTGCCAGCAGCTTAGGGGCTGGGGAGACCCAGTACTTC. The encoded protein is CASSLGAGETQYF.

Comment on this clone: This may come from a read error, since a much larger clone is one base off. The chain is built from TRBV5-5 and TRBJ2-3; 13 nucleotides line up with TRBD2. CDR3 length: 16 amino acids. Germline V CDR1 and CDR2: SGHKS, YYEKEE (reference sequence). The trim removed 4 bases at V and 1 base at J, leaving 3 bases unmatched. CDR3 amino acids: CASSSGLAGGTDTQYF. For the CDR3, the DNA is TGTGCCAGCAGCAGCGGACTAGCGGGGGGCACAGATACGCAGTATTTT.

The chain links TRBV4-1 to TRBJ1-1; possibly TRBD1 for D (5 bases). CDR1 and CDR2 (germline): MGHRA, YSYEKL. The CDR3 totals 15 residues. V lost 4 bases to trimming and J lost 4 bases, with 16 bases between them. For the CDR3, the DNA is TGCGCCAGCAGCCGCGGGGGGGTTGAGAGCACTGAAGCTTTCTTT. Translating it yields CASSRGGVESTEAFF.

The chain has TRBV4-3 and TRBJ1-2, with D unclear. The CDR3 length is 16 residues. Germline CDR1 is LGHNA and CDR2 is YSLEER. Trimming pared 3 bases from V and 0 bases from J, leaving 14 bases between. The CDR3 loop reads CASSQFSLISNYGYTF. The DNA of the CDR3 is TGCGCCAGCAGCCAGTTTTCACTAATTTCTAACTATGGCTACACCTTC.

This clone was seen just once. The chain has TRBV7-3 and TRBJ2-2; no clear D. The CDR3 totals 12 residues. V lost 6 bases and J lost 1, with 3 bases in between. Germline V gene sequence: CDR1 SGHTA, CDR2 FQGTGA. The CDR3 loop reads CASRENTGELFF. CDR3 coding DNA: TGTGCCAGCAGGGAGAACACCGGGGAGCTGTTTTTT.

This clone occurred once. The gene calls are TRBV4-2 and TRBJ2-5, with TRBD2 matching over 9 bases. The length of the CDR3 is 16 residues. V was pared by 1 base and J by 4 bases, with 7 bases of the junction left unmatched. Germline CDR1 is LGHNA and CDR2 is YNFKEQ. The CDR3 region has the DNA TGTGCCAGCAGCCAAGTAGGAGCGGGGGGCCGAGAGACCCAGTACTTC. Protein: CASSQVGAGGRETQYF.

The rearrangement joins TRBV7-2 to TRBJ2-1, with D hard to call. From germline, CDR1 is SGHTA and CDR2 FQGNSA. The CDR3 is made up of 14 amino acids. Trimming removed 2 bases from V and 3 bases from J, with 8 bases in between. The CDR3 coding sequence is TGTGCCAGCAGCTTAAACTCTTTCTACAATGAGCAGTTCTTC. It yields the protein CASSLNSFYNEQFF.

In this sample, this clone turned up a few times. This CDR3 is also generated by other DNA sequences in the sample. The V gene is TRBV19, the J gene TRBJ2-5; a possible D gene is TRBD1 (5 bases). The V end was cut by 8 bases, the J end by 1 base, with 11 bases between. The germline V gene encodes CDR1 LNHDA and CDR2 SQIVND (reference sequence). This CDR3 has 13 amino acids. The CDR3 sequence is CASSRQRQETQYF. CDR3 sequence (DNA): TGTGCCAGTTCCAGACAGCGCCAAGAGACCCAGTACTTC.

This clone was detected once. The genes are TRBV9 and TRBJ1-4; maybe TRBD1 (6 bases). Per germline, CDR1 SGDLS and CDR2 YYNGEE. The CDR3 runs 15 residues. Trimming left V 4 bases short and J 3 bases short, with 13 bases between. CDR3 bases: TGTGCCAGCAGCTTCACAGGGAAAGCTAATGAAAAACTGTTTTTT. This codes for CASSFTGKANEKLFF. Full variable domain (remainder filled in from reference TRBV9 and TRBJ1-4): DSGVTQTPKHLITATGQRVTLRCSPRSGDLSVYWYQQSLDQGLQFLIQYYNGEERAKGNILERFSAQQFPDLHSELNLSSLELGDSALYFCASSFTGKANEKLFFGSGTQLSVL.

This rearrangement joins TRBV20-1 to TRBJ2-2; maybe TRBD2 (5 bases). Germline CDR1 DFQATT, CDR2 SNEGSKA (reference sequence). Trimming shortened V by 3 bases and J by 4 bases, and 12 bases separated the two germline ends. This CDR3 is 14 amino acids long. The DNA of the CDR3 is TGCAGTGCTAGTTCGGGGAGTTCCACCGGGGAGCTGTTTTTT. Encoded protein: CSASSGSSTGELFF.

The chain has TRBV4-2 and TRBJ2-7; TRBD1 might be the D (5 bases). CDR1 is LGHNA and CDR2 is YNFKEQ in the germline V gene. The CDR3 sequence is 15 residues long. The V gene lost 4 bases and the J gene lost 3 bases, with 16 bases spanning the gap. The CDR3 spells CASSLTRDSDYEQYF. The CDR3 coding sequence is TGTGCCAGCAGCCTCACCCGCGACAGTGACTACGAGCAGTACTTC.